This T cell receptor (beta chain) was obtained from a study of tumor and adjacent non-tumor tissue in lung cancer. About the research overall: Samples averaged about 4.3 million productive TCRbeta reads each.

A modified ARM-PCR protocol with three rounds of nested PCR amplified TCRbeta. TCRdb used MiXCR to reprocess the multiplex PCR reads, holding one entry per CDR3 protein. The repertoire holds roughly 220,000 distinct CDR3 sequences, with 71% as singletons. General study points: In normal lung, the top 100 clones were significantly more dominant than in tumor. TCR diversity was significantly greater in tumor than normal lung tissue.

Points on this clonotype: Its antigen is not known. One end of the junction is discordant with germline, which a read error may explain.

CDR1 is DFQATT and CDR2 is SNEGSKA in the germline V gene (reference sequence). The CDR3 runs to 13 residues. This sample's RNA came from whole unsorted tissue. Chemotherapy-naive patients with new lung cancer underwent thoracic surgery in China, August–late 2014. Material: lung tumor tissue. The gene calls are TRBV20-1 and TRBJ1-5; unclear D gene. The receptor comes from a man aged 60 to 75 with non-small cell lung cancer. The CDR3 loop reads CSARAQQDQPKHF. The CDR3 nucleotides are TGCAGTGCTAGGGCCCAGCAAGATCAGCCCAAGCATTTT.